This is a list of T cell receptor beta chains from one sample in a study of the immune and genomic landscape of osteosarcoma. Using immunoSEQ multiplex PCR, the repertoire was profiled, and TCRdb retains in-frame clones only, with some absent. This sample has roughly 2,300 clones, with around 76% found just once. Material for sequencing was osteosarcoma tumor tissue from the lung. The receptors derive from a human donor with osteosarcoma. CDR3s leave out the opening cysteine and the closing phenylalanine or tryptophan. Clone size is stated in some rows and not others, as once, few, many or a class when expanded.

V,size,CDR3
TRBV27,few,ASSLMLGALGPQY
TRBV5-1,NA,ASSWRVGTDTQY
TRBV6-4,NA,ASSDSGHGGRDGYT
TRBV19,NA,ASSTGLAGTDTQY
TRBV4-2,once,ASSQVAGGSSYNEQF
TRBV10-3,large,AISERGELF
TRBV9,NA,ASSGSGELF
TRBV27,NA,ASSWRGGRETQY
TRBV15,NA,ATSRDNSPLH
TRBV9,NA,ASSPERAAGASLGNEQF
TRBV7-6,few,ASSPLALNTGELF
TRBV16,NA,ASSRPQGFNTEAF
TRBV9,NA,ASSVADAEAF
TRBV6-1,NA,ASSAERGSGTGELF
TRBV6-5,NA,ATAPGLGYNEQF
TRBV19,NA,ASSIAAASGQPQH
TRBV18,few,ASSPTSGGARSYEQY